Listed below are T cell receptor beta chains from one sample, sequenced in a study of T cell changes during pregnancy in multiple sclerosis. Repertoires were generated with immunoSEQ multiplex PCR, while TCRdb's copy carries only in-frame clones and drops some. The repertoire holds tens of thousands of clones, 75% to 95% seen once, with over 1% in the top ten. The material was peripheral blood, obtained after pregnancy. The receptor set was obtained from a female donor in good health, enrolled as a control in a pregnancy study. Both conserved end residues are trimmed from each CDR3. The order of the fields is J gene, V gene, CDR3 protein.

>TRBJ2-3|TRBV5-1
ASSLAGAGGSDTQY
>TRBJ1-2|TRBV5-4
ASSLMGGDGYT
>TRBJ2-2|TRBV18
ASSSNEQGARELF
>TRBJ2-1|TRBV6-1
ASTSRGTDEQF
>TRBJ1-2|TRBV7-9
ASSLVQSYGYT
>TRBJ2-7|TRBV15
ATSRGGQSSYEQY
>TRBJ2-1|TRBV4-3
ASSQDLPTGSSFPPHNEQF
>TRBJ2-3|TRBV4-1
ASSQEGRGFTDTQY
>TRBJ2-5|TRBV7-2
ASSLLTSGVETQY
>TRBJ1-4|TRBV2
ASRVRTGNNEKLF
>TRBJ2-7|TRBV19
ASSPSRAPEQY
>TRBJ1-2|TRBV30
AWSSRTRQWVYGYT
>TRBJ2-3|TRBV20-1
GGAKTDTQY
>TRBJ1-5|TRBV5-1
ASSPDRGGQPQH
>TRBJ1-4|TRBV7-8
ASSLGDSYNEKLF
>TRBJ1-1|TRBV11-2
ASSFDRGTGGTEAF
>TRBJ2-3|TRBV11-2
ASSTTNPGGRSDTQY
>TRBJ1-2|TRBV30
AWILTPASLNYGYT
>TRBJ2-7|TRBV5-1
ASYETGMGYEQY
>TRBJ2-7|TRBV5-1
ASRGRAYEQY
>TRBJ1-2|TRBV19
ASSTTGGVGYT
>TRBJ2-7|TRBV7-9
ASSLGGDRGLGEQY
>TRBJ2-3|TRBV5-1
ASSQGLAATDTQY
>TRBJ1-1|TRBV27
ASSFTSRGRDTEAF
>TRBJ2-1|TRBV6-1
ASSLHPTTDNEQF
>TRBJ1-5|TRBV5-5
ASSLVYGTSNQPQH
>TRBJ1-1|TRBV6-5
ASSYNTQMNTEAF
>TRBJ1-1|TRBV6-1
ASSDLRGNTEAF
>TRBJ2-4|TRBV6-1
ASSENWGPENIQY
>TRBJ2-7|TRBV29-1
SVGTGGPNYEQY
>TRBJ1-2|TRBV5-1
ASSQRTGSNYGYT
>TRBJ1-2|TRBV10-3
AISEKENYGYT
>TRBJ1-5|TRBV18
ASSKNRENQPQH
>TRBJ1-1|TRBV4-1
ASSQDSNSGAF
>TRBJ1-6|TRBV5-1
ASSSSDRGVNSPLH
>TRBJ2-3|TRBV4-3
ASSQEFPRTDTQY
>TRBJ1-1|TRBV6-4
ASSTTTNTEAF
>TRBJ1-5|TRBV7-2
ASSLGQNQPQH
>TRBJ1-4|TRBV18
ASSPPSNEKLF
>TRBJ1-5|TRBV2
ASTRDSNQPQH
>TRBJ1-6|TRBV4-2
ASSQKEPDNSPLH
>TRBJ1-3|TRBV6-5
ASSKGQGRNTIY
>TRBJ1-4|TRBV18
ASSPPGKREEKLF
>TRBJ1-1|TRBV18
ASSLREDNTEAF
>TRBJ1-2|TRBV7-8
ASSLDRGNYGYT
>TRBJ1-6|TRBV15
ATSRGGRAKALH
>TRBJ2-1|TRBV7-2
ASSIRTSGGANGGYEQF
>TRBJ1-1|TRBV7-2
ASSLGLGGSTEAF
>TRBJ2-1|TRBV7-8
ASSLGAQVQLQF
>TRBJ2-3|TRBV30
AWNRGPDTQY
>TRBJ1-1|TRBV9
ASSVKGVNTEAF
>TRBJ1-6|TRBV7-9
ASSPSEALH
>TRBJ1-1|TRBV19
ASTVPQGMTRGTEAF
>TRBJ2-1|TRBV14
ASSQDVRDEQF
>TRBJ2-7|TRBV23-1
ASRPGERRLSYEQY
>TRBJ2-1|TRBV19
ASSPPELVNEQF
>TRBJ1-2|TRBV6-6
ASSYSDSYGYT
>TRBJ2-1|TRBV19
ASRERSSYNEQF
>TRBJ2-1|TRBV5-1
ASSPTYGTTNNEQF